The 21 T cell receptor beta chains below come from one sample, sequenced in a study of response to subunit inactivated influenza vaccine (dated by TCRdb to 2016 to 2018). Receptor libraries were prepared by RT-PCR. Sequencing took place on an Illumina HiSeq 2500. TCRdb reworked the public reads: Q25 trimming with fastp, MiXCR clone assembly, productive beta chains retained. Entries that share a CDR3 protein sequence are merged under the most common genes and DNA. Across this sample there are 560,000 or so distinct CDR3 sequences, with less than 8% seen only once. The leading ten clones occupy 13% of the sample. Material: PBMCs from blood, obtained less than 25 months after vaccination. Every receptor here comes from a man between 45 and 75 years old who received an inactivated influenza vaccine. Donor details come from another sample of the same person, matched by shared clones.

The chain has TRBV7-6 and TRBJ2-2; 8 positions agree with TRBD1. The V and J ends lost 0 bases and 4 bases, in that order; junction bases with no gene match: 7. In germline, CDR1 is SGHVS, CDR2 FNYEAQ. The CDR3 length is 17 residues. The CDR3 loop is CASSLATGQGATGELFF. The CDR3 region has the DNA TGTGCCAGCAGCTTAGCGACCGGTCAGGGGGCCACCGGGGAGCTGTTTTTT.

The genes are TRBV28 and TRBJ2-3; D call uncertain. V lost 7 bases and J 6 bases, leaving 11 bases between the germline ends. Germline V gene sequence: CDR1 MDHEN, CDR2 SYDVKM. The CDR3 spans 12 residues. The CDR3 nucleotides are TGTGCCAGCACCTCTTACGGCGATACGCAGTATTTT. It encodes CASTSYGDTQYF.

This clonotype showed up just a few times. The CDR3 sequence: CASRGTGYYNEQFF. Written as DNA, the CDR3 is TGTGCCAGCAGAGGGACAGGATACTACAATGAGCAGTTCTTC. The V gene is TRBV7-9, the J gene TRBJ2-1; 8 nucleotides match TRBD1. The CDR3 loop spans 14 amino acids. V shed 6 bases and J 3 bases; nucleotides not matched to a gene: 4. Germline loops: CDR1 SEHNR, CDR2 FQNEAQ (reference sequence).

This clonotype showed up many times. The chain carries TRBV20-1 and TRBJ2-7, with unresolved D. The ends were cut back, 0 bases at V and 0 bases at J, with 9 bases in the middle. The CDR3 spans 14 residues. CDR1 is DFQATT and CDR2 is SNEGSKA in the germline V gene (reference sequence). Here the CDR3 DNA reads TGCAGTGCTAGAGATGGGCCACCCTCCTACGAGCAGTACTTC. The encoded protein is CSARDGPPSYEQYF.

V and J are TRBV28 and TRBJ1-1; D uncertain. V lost 6 bases and J 3 bases, leaving 17 bases between the germline ends. The CDR3 is 15 amino acids. In germline, CDR1 is MDHEN, CDR2 SYDVKM. CDR3 sequence reads: CASSFLRLLDTEAFF. Written as DNA, the CDR3 is TGTGCCAGCAGCTTCTTACGACTGTTGGACACTGAAGCTTTCTTT.

At least ten counts were recorded for this clonotype. V gene TRBV3-1 combines with J gene TRBJ2-1; possibly TRBD2 for D (6 bases). Trimming took 1 base from V and 14 from J, leaving 12 bases between them. The CDR3 runs to 12 residues. The germline gives CDR1 LGHDT, CDR2 YNNKEL (reference sequence). The CDR3 spells CASSQGRDLEFF. CDR3 coding DNA: TGTGCCAGCAGCCAAGGGCGGGACTTGGAGTTCTTC.

This clonotype has ten or more counts. V and J are TRBV5-1 and TRBJ2-1; D ambiguous. Germline CDR1 and CDR2: SGHRS and YFSETQ. Trimming stripped 0 bases from V and 0 bases from J, with 13 bases between. This CDR3 is built from 17 residues. Here the CDR3 DNA reads TGCGCCAGCAGCTTGGTTCCCGCGGAAAGCTCCTACAATGAGCAGTTCTTC. This codes for CASSLVPAESSYNEQFF.

V and J are TRBV20-1 and TRBJ1-5; a possible D gene is TRBD1 (5 bases). Germline assignment: CDR1 DFQATT and CDR2 SNEGSKA (reference sequence). CDR3 size: 16 residues. Trimming took off 0 bases at V and 1 base at J, with 13 bases between the two ends. This chain's CDR3 is CSARDEYRMSNQPQHF. CDR3 in DNA: TGCAGTGCTAGAGATGAGTACAGGATGAGCAATCAGCCCCAGCATTTT.

The V gene is TRBV7-2, the J gene TRBJ1-6; 9 positions agree with TRBD1. Germline assignment: CDR1 SGHTA and CDR2 FQGNSA. This CDR3 region has 17 residues. Trimming cost V 1 base and J 8 bases; bases outside gene matches: 9. CDR3 DNA sequence: TGTGCCAGCAGCTTAGGCCTGACAGGGGGTGGCGATTCACCCCTCCACTTT. Protein sequence: CASSLGLTGGGDSPLHF.

The V call is TRBV7-2, the J call TRBJ1-1; no reliable D call. Germline CDR1 reads SGHTA; CDR2 reads FQGNSA. Trimming left V 1 base short and J 1 base short, with 4 bases between. The CDR3 is 13 residues long. The CDR3 nucleotides are TGTGCCAGCAGCTTAGTTGCGAACACTGAAGCTTTCTTT. Translating gives CASSLVANTEAFF.

This clonotype was recorded many times. This rearrangement joins TRBV29-1 to TRBJ2-1; 7 nucleotides agree with TRBD1. The CDR3 runs 13 residues. The germline V gene has CDR1 SQVTM and CDR2 ANQGSEA. V dropped 4 bases and J dropped 5; count of bases not matched to a gene: 5. The CDR3 coding sequence is TGCAGCGTTGGCGACAGGGTCCACAATGAGCAGTTCTTC. Translated: CSVGDRVHNEQFF.

Ten or more counts support this clonotype. At one end, the junction sequence differs from germline, possibly due to a read error. The CDR3 bases are TGCAGCCCCCGGGAGGATTCCTCCAATGAGCAGTTCTTC. Its translation is CSPREDSSNEQFF. The rearrangement links TRBV29-1 to TRBJ2-1; 7 nucleotides agree with TRBD2. From germline, CDR1 is SQVTM and CDR2 ANQGSEA. The length of the CDR3 is 13 residues.

This clonotype was recorded a few times. This chain connects TRBV29-1 to TRBJ2-7; D gene unclear. V was clipped by 5 bases and J by 5 bases, with 10 bases between them. Germline V gene data show CDR1 as SQVTM and CDR2 as ANQGSEA. This CDR3 region has 11 residues. DNA of the CDR3: TGCAGCGTTTCCTCAATAGACGAGCAGTACTTC. This codes for CSVSSIDEQYF.

This clonotype was seen only a few times. The chain uses TRBV11-2 and TRBJ2-3; the D gene is possibly TRBD2 (6 bases). Germline V gives CDR1 SGHAT, CDR2 FQNNGV. This CDR3 is built from 13 residues. Between the trimmed V and J ends, which lost 5 bases and 3 bases, there was a span of 9 bases. The DNA of the CDR3 is TGTGCCAGCAGCACTGGGACTACAGATACGCAGTATTTT. Residues: CASSTGTTDTQYF.

The chain uses TRBV11-2 and TRBJ2-7; possible D gene TRBD1, 6 bases. V was cut by 5 bases and J by 2 bases, with 19 bases left in between. Germline V CDR1 and CDR2: SGHAT, FQNNGV. CDR3 length: 16 amino acids. Written as DNA, the CDR3 is TGTGCCAGCAGCCCACGGTGGGGGACAAATACCTACGAGCAGTACTTC. This gives the protein CASSPRWGTNTYEQYF.

This clonotype has ten or more counts. The rearrangement joins TRBV6-1 to TRBJ1-2; maybe TRBD1 (5 bases). The CDR3 is made up of 15 amino acids. Germline V lookup: CDR1 MNHNS, CDR2 SASEGT. Trimming removed 7 bases at V and 4 bases at J, with 19 bases between. The CDR3 DNA follows: TGTGCCAGCACCCGAACCAGGGACCCTTCCTATGGCTACACCTTC. It codes for CASTRTRDPSYGYTF.

This clonotype appeared many times. The chain is built from TRBV24-1 and TRBJ2-1; TRBD2 aligns across 14 bases. After removal of 4 bases from V and 8 bases from J, the junction contained 12 bases not matched to a gene. The CDR3 runs 18 residues. From germline, CDR1 is KGHDR and CDR2 SFDVKD. The CDR3 DNA is TGTGCCACCAGTGACCCCGGGACTAGCGGGAGAGGGTCGGATGAGCAGTTCTTC. Translated: CATSDPGTSGRGSDEQFF.

This clonotype showed up many times. The gene calls are TRBV6-5 and TRBJ2-7; TRBD1 aligns across 11 bases. With 4 bases clipped from V and 5 bases from J, the junction kept 4 bases outside the gene matches. Per germline, CDR1 MNHEY and CDR2 SVGAGI. CDR3 size: 14 residues. This CDR3 reads CASSSWTGGDEQYF. The CDR3 bases are TGTGCCAGCAGTTCCTGGACAGGGGGCGACGAGCAGTACTTC.

This clonotype was found a few times. The CDR3 nucleotides read TGTGCCAGCAGTGAAGGGGGACAGACGATCCAAGAGACCCAGTACTTC. This encodes CASSEGGQTIQETQYF. The genes are TRBV6-1 and TRBJ2-5, with TRBD1 matching 7 bases. Germline-derived CDR1 and CDR2 are MNHNS and SASEGT. The CDR3 extends over 16 amino acids. J lost 1 base, V lost 1 base, and 6 bases had no gene match.

J is TRBJ2-1 and V is TRBV29-1; 10 bases agree with TRBD2. CDR3 length equals 13 residues. The junction had 6 bases not matched to a gene; V was cut back by 6 bases and J by 7 bases. In germline, CDR1 is SQVTM, CDR2 ANQGSEA. The CDR3 region has the DNA TGCAGCGTGCTAGCGGGAGAAGTTAATGAGCAGTTCTTC. This sequence encodes CSVLAGEVNEQFF.

The J gene is TRBJ2-2, the V gene TRBV11-2; no clear D gene. The CDR3 sequence is 15 residues long. Germline CDR1 SGHAT, CDR2 FQNNGV. The V gene lost 2 bases and the J gene lost 2 bases, with 9 bases spanning the gap. DNA for the CDR3: TGTGCCAGCAGCTTACGCACCAGAAACACCGGGGAGCTGTTTTTT. Its translation is CASSLRTRNTGELFF.